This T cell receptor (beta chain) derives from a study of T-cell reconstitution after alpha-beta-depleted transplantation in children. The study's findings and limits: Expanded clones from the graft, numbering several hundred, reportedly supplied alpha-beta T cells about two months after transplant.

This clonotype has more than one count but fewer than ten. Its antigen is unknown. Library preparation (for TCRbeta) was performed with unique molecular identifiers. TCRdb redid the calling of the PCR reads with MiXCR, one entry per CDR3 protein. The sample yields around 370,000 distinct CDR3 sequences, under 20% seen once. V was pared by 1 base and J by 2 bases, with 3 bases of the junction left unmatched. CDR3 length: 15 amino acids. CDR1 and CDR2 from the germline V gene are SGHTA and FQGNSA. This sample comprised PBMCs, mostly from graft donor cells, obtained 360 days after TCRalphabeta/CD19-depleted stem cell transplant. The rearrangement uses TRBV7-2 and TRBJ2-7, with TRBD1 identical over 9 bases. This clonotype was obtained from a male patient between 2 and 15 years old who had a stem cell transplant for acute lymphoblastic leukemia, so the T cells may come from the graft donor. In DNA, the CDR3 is TGTGCCAGCAGCTTAGGGACAGGGGAGACCTACGAGCAGTACTTC. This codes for CASSLGTGETYEQYF.